This T cell receptor beta chain was identified during a study of T cell repertoires in cytomegalovirus infection. Findings and caveats of the study: HLA-C-restricted CMV clonotypes gave the most frequent clonotype in two of eight donors.

This clonotype came up a few times. Its matching antigen is unknown. One entry per CDR3 protein results from TCRdb running MiXCR on the reads. Of 830,000 or so distinct CDR3 sequences listed, around a third are singletons. The receptor was derived from a human donor in good health (CMV status not recorded). Some clones in this sample may be carry-over from other donors' samples. Sample: cultured CD8+ T cells from PBMCs, taken from culture after CMV antigen stimulation.

The CDR3 nucleotides read TGTGCCAGCCGAGGGGTGAATGAGCAGTTCTTC. Its translation: CASRGVNEQFF. The chain couples TRBV7-6 to TRBJ2-1; either TRBD1 or TRBD2 may fit D (5 bases each). V lost 8 bases and J lost 7, with 9 bases in between. CDR3 length equals 11 residues. Germline CDR1 SGHVS, CDR2 FNYEAQ. The full variable domain, in which reference TRBV7-6 and TRBJ2-1 provide the parts outside the CDR3, is GAGVSQSPRYKVTKRGQDVALRCDPISGHVSLYWYRQALGQGPEFLTYFNYEAQQDKSGLPNDRFSAERPEGSISTLTIQRTEQRDSAMYRCASRGVNEQFFGPGTRLTVL.